The rows below give T cell receptor beta chains drawn from one sample of a study of T-cell memory formation after mild COVID-19. TCRdb used MiXCR to reprocess the 5' RACE reads, holding one entry per CDR3 protein. The table has 560,000 or so distinct CDR3 sequences, 17% seen once. Sequences were obtained from PBMCs or a T cell subset sorted from them (not recorded which). All receptors come from an adult woman who had mild COVID-19 (a few samples of this study predate the infection). Cell type and time point are not known. The CDR3 runs from the conserved cysteine through the conserved F or W. Each record gives: V gene, J gene, D gene, CDR3 length, clone size, CDR3 DNA, CDR3 protein. A D gene is named only where the DNA matches it firmly. Clone size is stated in some rows and not others, as once, few, many or a class when expanded.

TRBV29-1	TRBJ2-7	TRBD2	13	few	TGCAGCGTTGAAACTAGCGGGGCCTACGAGCAGTACTTC	CSVETSGAYEQYF
TRBV5-1	TRBJ2-2	TRBD2	18	few	TGCGCCAGCAGCTGGAGGACTAGCGGGCGGGTTAACACCGGGGAGCTGTTTTTT	CASSWRTSGRVNTGELFF
TRBV27	TRBJ2-1	-	13	-	TGTGCCAGCAGTTCATGGCGGAGCAATGAGCAGTTCTTC	CASSSWRSNEQFF
TRBV5-1	TRBJ1-1	-	12	many	TGCGCCAGCAGCCCCCAGGGTTCTGAAGCTTTCTTT	CASSPQGSEAFF
TRBV30	TRBJ1-1	TRBD1	13	few	TGTGCCTGGAGGGGGACAGGATGGGGTGAAGCTTTCTTT	CAWRGTGWGEAFF
TRBV7-3	TRBJ2-7	-	14	few	TGTGCCAGCAGCCTCACGCGGACTTCCTCCGAGCAGTACTTC	CASSLTRTSSEQYF
TRBV2	TRBJ2-7	-	14	-	TGTGCCAGCAGTGAACTTGGCAGAGCCTACGAGCAGTACTTC	CASSELGRAYEQYF
TRBV5-5	TRBJ1-4	TRBD1	15	few	TGTGCCAGCAGCGGGGCCGGGACAGGGAGTGAAAAACTGTTTTTT	CASSGAGTGSEKLFF
TRBV3-1	TRBJ2-7	-	13	many	TGTGCCAGCAGCCGCGACATCCCCTACGAGCAGTACTTC	CASSRDIPYEQYF
TRBV3-1	TRBJ2-7	TRBD1	16	many	TGTGCCAGCAGCCCTCTCCAGGGGACAGGCTCCTACGAGCAGTACTTC	CASSPLQGTGSYEQYF
TRBV12-3/TRBV12-4	TRBJ1-5	-	16	few	TGTGCCAGCAGTTCCCACCCCGCGTGGGTCGGTCAGCCCCAGCATTTT	CASSSHPAWVGQPQHF
TRBV5-1	TRBJ2-1	-	12	-	TGCGCCAGCAGCGGAGACGACGGTGAGCAGTTCTTC	CASSGDDGEQFF
TRBV5-1	TRBJ1-5	TRBD1	14	-	TGCGCCAGCAGCGAGGGACAGCCCAATCAGCCCCAGCATTTT	CASSEGQPNQPQHF
TRBV30	TRBJ2-5	-	14	few	TGTGCCTGGAGTGTATACACGGAGCGGGAGACCCAGTACTTC	CAWSVYTERETQYF
TRBV3-1	TRBJ1-2	-	16	-	TGTGCCAGCAGCCCAGACGGAGGGGTACCTTCTACCGGCTACACCTTC	CASSPDGGVPSTGYTF
TRBV4-2	TRBJ1-2	TRBD1	15	many	TGTGCCAGCAGCCAGCCGGGACAGGTGTCCTGGGGCTACACCTTC	CASSQPGQVSWGYTF
TRBV12-3/TRBV12-4	TRBJ1-1	-	14	-	TGTGCCACCAGGCAGTGGACGCTCGCCACTGAAGCTTTCTTT	CATRQWTLATEAFF
TRBV12-3/TRBV12-4	TRBJ1-2	-	13	few	TGTGCCAGCAGTTTTTCTCGGGGCTATGGCTACACCTTC	CASSFSRGYGYTF
TRBV3-1	TRBJ2-7	TRBD2	16	few	TGTGCCAGCAGCGAAGCAGTAGCGGGCCTCTCCTACGAGCAGTACTTC	CASSEAVAGLSYEQYF
TRBV7-2	TRBJ1-2	-	11	-	TGTGCCAGCAGCGCGACAGCCACGTACACCTTC	CASSATATYTF
TRBV24-1	TRBJ2-1	-	16	-	TGTGCCACCAGTGATCAAGAGGCCCCCACCTACAATGAGCAGTTCTTC	CATSDQEAPTYNEQFF
TRBV6-6	TRBJ2-7	-	13	-	TGTGCCAGCAGTTACGGGGCTAGCGCCGAGCAGTACTTC	CASSYGASAEQYF
TRBV6-2/TRBV6-3	TRBJ2-7	-	14	-	TGTGCCAGCAGTTCCGAGCTAATACCCTACGAGCAGTACTTC	CASSSELIPYEQYF
TRBV3-1	TRBJ2-7	TRBD1	16	many	TGTGCCAGCAGCCAAGACCCCGGGACAGGGGGCGACGAGCAGTACTTC	CASSQDPGTGGDEQYF
TRBV7-2	TRBJ2-2	-	14	many	TGTGCCAGCAGCCCCGCTGGGGGCACCGGGGAGCTGTTTTTT	CASSPAGGTGELFF
TRBV7-2	TRBJ2-2	-	16	-	TGTGCCAGCACTCGGGCCGGGGGGCTGACTTCCGGGGAGCTGTTTTTT	CASTRAGGLTSGELFF
TRBV18	TRBJ2-3	-	18	few	TGTGCCAGCTCACCCGGGGGCGGGAGAGTCCTCGACGCAGATACGCAGTATTTT	CASSPGGGRVLDADTQYF
TRBV7-6	TRBJ2-1	-	13	many	TGTGCCAGCAGCGCCCTCGCCCCCCATGAGCAGTTCTTC	CASSALAPHEQFF
TRBV27	TRBJ1-5	-	17	-	TGTGCCAGCAGTCCGATGAAACCGGGACACGGGAGGAGGCCCCAGCATTTT	CASSPMKPGHGRRPQHF
TRBV3-1	TRBJ1-1	TRBD1	14	many	TGTGCCAGCAGCCACTCAGGGGGGGGCACTGAAGCTTTCTTT	CASSHSGGGTEAFF
TRBV5-6	TRBJ1-2	TRBD1	15	once	TGTGCCAGCAACTTGGGACAGGGGACCTACTATGGCTACACCTTC	CASNLGQGTYYGYTF
TRBV3-1	TRBJ2-2	-	16	-	TGTGCCAGCAGCCAAGAACGAACAGGGTATTCCGGGGAGCTGTTTTTT	CASSQERTGYSGELFF
TRBV5-6	TRBJ2-1	TRBD2	18	-	TGTGCCAGCAGCCCGGGACTAGCGGGGGCCCCTTCCTACAATGAGCAGTTCTTC	CASSPGLAGAPSYNEQFF
TRBV5-4	TRBJ2-1	TRBD2	19	many	TGTGCCAGCAGCTTGGCCGGGCTAGCGGGGGGGCTAAGGTACAATGAGCAGTTCTTC	CASSLAGLAGGLRYNEQFF
TRBV30	TRBJ2-3	TRBD2	16	few	TGTGCCTGGAGTGTAAGGTCTAGCGGGAGGGCAGATACGCAGTATTTT	CAWSVRSSGRADTQYF
TRBV7-8	TRBJ2-1	TRBD2	16	many	TGTGCCAGCAGCTCACTCTTAATGCTAGCGGGTAATGAGCAGTTCTTC	CASSSLLMLAGNEQFF
TRBV9	TRBJ2-3	-	15	-	TGTGCCAGCAGCTTCTCAGAGGGGATAGGGGATACGCAGTATTTT	CASSFSEGIGDTQYF
TRBV7-3	TRBJ2-7	-	15	few	TGTGCCAGCAGTCCCCGCGTGACCAGGGGGGACGAGCAGTACTTC	CASSPRVTRGDEQYF
TRBV7-2	TRBJ2-3	TRBD2	15	many	TGTGCCAGCAGCTTTAGCGGGGGGACCCGGGATACGCAGTATTTT	CASSFSGGTRDTQYF
TRBV7-2	TRBJ2-1	TRBD2	16	-	TGTGCCAGCAGCTCCCCGGGACTAGCGAGAAACAATGAGCAGTTCTTC	CASSSPGLARNNEQFF